This T cell receptor beta chain came from a study of long-term antiretroviral therapy in people with HIV. Points from the study as a whole: All blood samples came from the years 2004 to 2017, possibly under older ART regimens. CDR3 length ranges were narrower in HIV repertoires than in controls. Pre-ART expanded TRB clones stayed dominant throughout, though often decreasing after ART.

V gave up 0 bases and J gave up 7 bases; unmatched junction bases: 10. Looked up from germline, CDR1 is SGDLS and CDR2 is YYNGEE. The CDR3 runs to 16 residues. This clone was observed a single time. Its specificity is not known. Going into DNA extraction, samples held 1-10 million cryopreserved PBMC. Researchers report immunoSEQ v3.0 was run at survey level. Clones were sequenced by immunoSEQ multiplex PCR, and TCRdb holds only the in-frame ones, with some missing. The sample has about 13,000 clones; about 78% are singletons. The sequence was obtained from a woman under 30 with HIV. The gene calls are TRBV9 and TRBJ2-3; 8 bases are shared with TRBD2. The input for sequencing was unsorted PBMCs, taken 1.3 years after starting antiretroviral therapy. In nucleotides, the CDR3 is TGTGCCAGCAGCGTAGTGGTCTGGCGGGGGGCATATACGCAGTATTTT. It codes for CASSVVVWRGAYTQYF.